These T cell receptor beta chains were read from a single sample in a study of T cell responses to AZD1222 COVID-19 vaccine. The protocol was immunoSEQ multiplex PCR, while the TCRdb copy is restricted to in-frame clones and leaves out a portion. The sample yields about 110,000 clones, about 85% seen once. Sequencing was performed on peripheral blood, taken on day 0 of AZD1222 vaccination. The source is an adult in good health. Both conserved end residues are part of each CDR3. The D gene is left open where the match is weak. Not every row has a clone size; where given, it reads once, few, many or a size class.

J	D	V	size	DNA	CDR3
TRBJ1-4	NA	TRBV5-1	NA	TGCGCCAGCAGCTTGGTGGGGGCTGGTGAAAAACTGTTTTTT	CASSLVGAGEKLFF
TRBJ1-4	TRBD1	TRBV18	NA	TGTGCCAGCTCACGGGACAGGGCTAATGAAAAACTGTTTTTT	CASSRDRANEKLFF
TRBJ1-1	NA	TRBV27	NA	TGTGCCAGCAGTTTCGGTGGGGTCGACACTGAAGCTTTCTTT	CASSFGGVDTEAFF
TRBJ2-5	TRBD1	TRBV5-1	NA	TGCGCCAGCAGCGGGGGACAGGGGAGCGACCTAGAGACCCAGTACTTC	CASSGGQGSDLETQYF
TRBJ2-7	TRBD1	TRBV28	NA	TGTGCCAGCTACCTCGGGACAGGGGGATCATACGAGCAGTACTTC	CASYLGTGGSYEQYF
TRBJ2-2	NA	TRBV7-3	NA	TGTGCCAGCAGCCCCCAGGTGGCCGGTGGGGAGCTGTTTTTT	CASSPQVAGGELFF
TRBJ1-6	TRBD1	TRBV7-2	NA	TGTGCCAGCAGCTTTCCGACAGGGTACTCACCCCTCCACTTT	CASSFPTGYSPLHF
TRBJ2-7	TRBD1	TRBV5-1	once	TGCGCCAGCAGCTTCGGACAGGGTCAGGCCTACGAGCAGTACTTC	CASSFGQGQAYEQYF
TRBJ1-3	NA	TRBV7-2	few	TGTGCCAGCAGCTTGCAGACGGATGGAAACACCATATATTTT	CASSLQTDGNTIYF
TRBJ1-3	NA	TRBV2	NA	TGTGCCAGCAGGAGGGGTACTGGAAACACCATATATTTT	CASRRGTGNTIYF
TRBJ2-2	NA	TRBV6-5	NA	TGTGCCTCCCAAGAGGCCCAGAACACCGGGGAGCTGTTTTTT	CASQEAQNTGELFF
TRBJ2-3	NA	TRBV30	once	TGTGCCTGGAGTGTGGTTTCATCTCGTCCCCGGGATACGCAGTATTTT	CAWSVVSSRPRDTQYF
TRBJ2-6	TRBD1	TRBV30	NA	TGTGCCTGGACCTCACAGGGGGCGAGAGGGGCCAACGTCCTGACTTTC	CAWTSQGARGANVLTF
TRBJ1-1	NA	TRBV4-1	NA	TGCGCCAGCAGCCCCCACAGGTTGGGGATGAACACTGAAGCTTTCTTT	CASSPHRLGMNTEAFF
TRBJ2-7	NA	TRBV25-1	NA	TGTGCCAGCAGCTCTTCCGAGGGGGTGAGGACCTACGAGCAGTACTTC	CASSSSEGVRTYEQYF
TRBJ2-5	NA	TRBV10-3	NA	TGTGCCATCAGTGAGTCAGGGATCGAGACCCAGTACTTC	CAISESGIETQYF
TRBJ2-3	TRBD1	TRBV29-1	NA	TGCAGCGTGGACAGGGGAGAAGATACGCAGTATTTT	CSVDRGEDTQYF
TRBJ2-5	NA	TRBV7-2	NA	TGTGCCAGCAGCTTAAACGTCGGTACGGAGACCCAGTACTTC	CASSLNVGTETQYF
TRBJ2-7	NA	TRBV30	NA	TGTGCCTGGAGTGTAGGGGACTCCAGGTACGAGCAGTACTTC	CAWSVGDSRYEQYF
TRBJ1-5	NA	TRBV7-2	NA	TGTGCCAGCAGCTTATCCACGCAGCAGCCCCAGCATTTT	CASSLSTQQPQHF
TRBJ2-5	NA	TRBV11-2	NA	TGTGCCAGCAGCTTGAGCCTATCGGAGACCCAGTACTTC	CASSLSLSETQYF
TRBJ2-7	NA	TRBV6-5	NA	TGTGCCAGCAGTTACTCCATAGGCCAGTCCTACGAGCAGTACTTC	CASSYSIGQSYEQYF
TRBJ1-5	NA	TRBV5-1	NA	TGCGCCAGCAGCTTGACGCCAGATTTGAATCAGCCCCAGCATTTT	CASSLTPDLNQPQHF
TRBJ2-7	NA	TRBV5-1	NA	TGCGCCAGCAGCTTGCAGGGGAACGAGCAGTACTTC	CASSLQGNEQYF
TRBJ2-7	NA	TRBV28	once	TGTGCCAGCAGCCCCCCCGGAGGGAGGCCCTACGAGCAGTACTTC	CASSPPGGRPYEQYF
TRBJ2-1	TRBD2	TRBV2	NA	TGTGCCAGCATTCCCACTAGCGGAACCTACAATGAGCAGTTCTTC	CASIPTSGTYNEQFF
TRBJ1-4	NA	TRBV7-2	few	TGTGCCAGCAGCCCGCCCGGGGAAAAACTGTTTTTT	CASSPPGEKLFF
TRBJ1-1	TRBD1	TRBV11-3	NA	TGTGCCAGCAGCTTAGATCGGACAGGGGGCGCCGGGAACACTGAAGCTTTCTTT	CASSLDRTGGAGNTEAFF
TRBJ2-7	TRBD2	TRBV5-6	NA	TGTGCCAGCAGCTTGGTAGCGGGGACCGCCTACGAGCAGTACTTC	CASSLVAGTAYEQYF
TRBJ1-2	TRBD1	TRBV5-4	NA	TGTGCCAGCAGCTCCAGGGGGGGAGAATACTATGGCTACACCTTC	CASSSRGGEYYGYTF
TRBJ2-1	NA	TRBV7-3	NA	TGTGCCAGCAGCTTAAACCCCCCGACGGCGGCCTACAATGAGCAGTTCTTC	CASSLNPPTAAYNEQFF